The clone carrying this T cell receptor (beta chain) was detected many times. TCRdb re-called the RT-PCR reads through MiXCR, storing one row per CDR3 protein. Here the sample spans roughly 250,000 distinct CDR3 sequences, around an eighth being singletons. With 5 bases clipped from V and 0 bases from J, the junction kept 10 bases outside the gene matches. The CDR3 has 16 residues. The sample originates from a study of patients and donors after allogeneic stem cell transplantation. The origin of this receptor is a human donor who was either an allogeneic HSCT recipient or a stem cell or donor lymphocyte infusion donor (not recorded which). It is not recorded whose cells these are; they may come from a transplant donor. The chain is built from TRBV12-3 or TRBV12-4 and TRBJ2-7; TRBD2 matches at 7 bases. Sequencing was performed on blood, either unsorted or a sorted T cell fraction (not recorded which). This CDR3 is CASSNPNRDYSYEQYF. CDR3 coding DNA: TGTGCCAGCAGTAACCCCAACCGGGACTACTCCTACGAGCAGTACTTC.